This entry lists 9 T cell receptor beta chains sequenced from one sample in a study of T cells after yellow fever vaccination. MiXCR, applied by TCRdb to the 5' RACE reads, yields one record per CDR3 protein. The sample records around 250,000 distinct CDR3 sequences, roughly 5% being singletons. The sequencing used CD4+ T cells sorted from PBMCs, collected on the day of the yellow fever booster vaccination. These receptors originate from a man younger than 30 who received the YFV17D yellow fever vaccine.

This clonotype was counted many times. The chain joins TRBV5-1 to TRBJ1-1; 7 bases are shared with TRBD1. The junction had 12 bases not matched to a gene; V was cut back by 2 bases and J by 5 bases. Per the germline V gene, CDR1 is SGHRS and CDR2 is YFSETQ. The CDR3 runs 16 residues. CDR3 nucleotides: TGCGCCAGCAGCTTAGGAGGGGGCAGGAGGGGTACTGAAGCTTTCTTT. Its translation: CASSLGGGRRGTEAFF.

This clonotype was seen only a few times. The V gene is TRBV14, the J gene TRBJ2-7; 9 bases map to TRBD2. V lost 6 bases and J lost 10; bases outside the gene matches: 10. Germline V gene data show CDR1 as SGHDN and CDR2 as FVKESK. The CDR3 length is 13 residues. CDR3 DNA sequence: TGTGCCAGCAGTCCGGGACTAGCAAAGTTACAGTACTTC. Its translation is CASSPGLAKLQYF.

This clonotype was recorded a few times. CDR3 in DNA: TGTGCCAGCAGGACAGGGAGCTCCTACGAGCAGTACTTC. Encoded protein: CASRTGSSYEQYF. The chain combines TRBV12-3 or TRBV12-4 with TRBJ2-7; 7 bases match TRBD1. V trimming: 6 bases; J trimming: 0 bases; junction bases outside the gene matches: 2. There are 13 residues in the CDR3.

This clonotype was picked up a small number of times. V usage is TRBV20-1 and J usage is TRBJ2-5, with 7 nucleotides matching TRBD2. Losses at the gene ends were 0 bases for V and 4 bases for J; bases not matched to a gene: 5. This CDR3 region has 14 residues. Germline loops: CDR1 DFQATT, CDR2 SNEGSKA (reference sequence). The CDR3 spells CSARDPRGTETQYF. As DNA, the CDR3 is TGCAGTGCTAGAGATCCGCGGGGGACAGAGACCCAGTACTTC.

At least ten counts were recorded for this clonotype. The J gene is TRBJ2-1, the V gene TRBV4-3; TRBD1 aligns across 10 bases. Trimming removed 0 bases from V and 6 bases from J; junction bases left unmatched: 8. Per the germline V gene, CDR1 is LGHNA and CDR2 is YSLEER. The CDR3 has 17 amino acids. The CDR3 bases are TGCGCCAGCAGCCAAGAAAACGCCGGGACAGGGGTCAATGAGCAGTTCTTC. It yields the protein CASSQENAGTGVNEQFF.

The chain is built from TRBV6-5 and TRBJ1-4; 9 nucleotides align to TRBD1. Trimming removed 5 bases from V and 0 bases from J; junction bases left unmatched: 16. Germline V lookup: CDR1 MNHEY, CDR2 SVGAGI. This CDR3 has 20 amino acids. The CDR3 DNA is TGTGCCAGCAGTACTACAATGGGACAGGGAATTTCCACAACTAATGAAAAACTGTTTTTT. This sequence encodes CASSTTMGQGISTTNEKLFF.

This clonotype has just a few counts. V and J are TRBV3-1 and TRBJ2-1, with 10 bases fitting TRBD2. This CDR3 has 16 amino acids. Germline CDR1 and CDR2: LGHDT and YNNKEL (reference sequence). Unmatched junction bases numbered 6, after V lost 4 bases and J lost 3 bases. The CDR3 DNA is TGTGCCAGCAGCCTGGTAAGGACTAGCGGCTACAATGAGCAGTTCTTC. Translation: CASSLVRTSGYNEQFF.

This clonotype was counted only a few times. V usage is TRBV24-1 and J usage is TRBJ1-5; 8 bases align to TRBD1. This CDR3 region has 13 residues. The V segment lost 7 bases and the J segment 3 bases; nucleotides outside the gene matches: 1. Looked up from germline, CDR1 is KGHDR and CDR2 is SFDVKD. CDR3 DNA: TGTGCCACCAGGGACAGGGACAATCAGCCCCAGCATTTT. Translating gives CATRDRDNQPQHF.

This clonotype turned up a few times. The chain employs TRBV12-3 or TRBV12-4 and TRBJ1-2; a possible D gene is TRBD1 (6 bases). Trimming took off 1 base at V and 7 bases at J, with 22 bases between the two ends. This CDR3 is 17 amino acids long. CDR3 nucleotides: TGTGCCAGCAGTTTAGGAAAAAAATGGACAGAAGGAGGTGGCTACACCTTC. Translation: CASSLGKKWTEGGGYTF.